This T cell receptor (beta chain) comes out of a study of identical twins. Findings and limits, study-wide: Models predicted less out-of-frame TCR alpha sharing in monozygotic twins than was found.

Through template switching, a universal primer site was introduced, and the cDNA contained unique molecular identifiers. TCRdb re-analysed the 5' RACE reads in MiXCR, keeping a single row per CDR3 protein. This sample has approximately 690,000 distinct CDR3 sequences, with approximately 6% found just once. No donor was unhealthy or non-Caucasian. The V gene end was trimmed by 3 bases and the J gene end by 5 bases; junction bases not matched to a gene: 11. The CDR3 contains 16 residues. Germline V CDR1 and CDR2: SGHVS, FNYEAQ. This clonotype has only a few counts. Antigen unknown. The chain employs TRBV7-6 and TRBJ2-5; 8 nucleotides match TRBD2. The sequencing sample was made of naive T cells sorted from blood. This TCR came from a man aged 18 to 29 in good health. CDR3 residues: CASSLSLGGRMETQYF. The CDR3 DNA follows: TGTGCCAGCAGCTTGTCCTTAGGCGGGAGGATGGAGACCCAGTACTTC.